Listed below are T cell receptor beta chains from one sample, sequenced in a study of human T cells and chemical hapten exposure. TCRdb re-called the RACE reads with MiXCR, one entry per CDR3 protein. The sample yields some 400,000 distinct CDR3 sequences, more than 4.5% seen once. The input for sequencing was whole blood, taken in connection with sensitization to the hapten diphenylcyclopropenone (DPC). The source is a woman between 50 and 59 years old with alopecia areata. Some clones in this sample may be carry-over from other donors' samples. Each CDR3 is given with its conserved first and last residue. The size field is filled for only some rows; it gives once, few, many or a size class.

clone size | J gene | V gene | CDR3 protein
- | TRBJ1-2 | TRBV6-1 | CASSESRGAGYGYTF
few | TRBJ1-1 | TRBV14 | CASSQARPFYPEAFF
many | TRBJ1-1 | TRBV9 | CASRNPSASLVVF
few | TRBJ2-7 | TRBV27 | CASSFDGTSGSNPREQYF
many | TRBJ1-2 | TRBV20-1 | CSARSGTGGYTF
many | TRBJ2-3 | TRBV27 | CASSLSPLADTQYF
many | TRBJ1-5 | TRBV9 | CASSVRGVGQPQHF
few | TRBJ1-5 | TRBV3-1 | CASSQAGTGGDQPQHF
many | TRBJ1-1 | TRBV12-3/TRBV12-4 | CASSFGRANTEAFF
many | TRBJ2-3 | TRBV3-1 | CASSRQVGTDTQYF
many | TRBJ2-1 | TRBV7-2 | CASRAPTSGDYNEQFF
many | TRBJ2-5 | TRBV12-3/TRBV12-4 | CASSLRFRETQYF
many | TRBJ2-1 | TRBV4-3 | CASSQEIRGRFGLDEQFF
many | TRBJ2-5 | TRBV5-1 | CASSTSGGETQYF
many | TRBJ2-1 | TRBV12-5 | CASGLPTSGGYEQFF
many | TRBJ2-7 | TRBV28 | CASSLSGRHEQYF
many | TRBJ1-3 | TRBV7-8 | CASSLDSRAFRNTIYF
few | TRBJ2-4 | TRBV28 | CASAGVAKNIQYF
many | TRBJ2-5 | TRBV12-3/TRBV12-4 | CASSFGGRRQETQYF
many | TRBJ1-1 | TRBV28 | CASSPPQGNTEAFF
many | TRBJ2-1 | TRBV12-3/TRBV12-4 | CASSLDSANEQFF
few | TRBJ2-3 | TRBV6-1 | CASSEVVGGQGTDTQYF
- | TRBJ1-1 | TRBV7-9 | CASSPIGGFNQAFF
- | TRBJ1-3 | TRBV7-9 | CASSLARTPLSGNTIYF
few | TRBJ1-5 | TRBV29-1 | CSVEDRDRGLSNQPQHF
many | TRBJ2-2 | TRBV20-1 | CSANRDNTGELFF
- | TRBJ1-2 | TRBV28 | CASSLSGGTNYGYTF
many | TRBJ1-1 | TRBV9 | CASSAPGQGRSEAFF
few | TRBJ2-3 | TRBV20-1 | CSARDLNYSDTQYF
many | TRBJ1-4 | TRBV9 | CASSSRQGNEKLFF
few | TRBJ1-5 | TRBV7-3 | CASSLQADQPQHF
few | TRBJ2-5 | TRBV24-1 | CATSAATGGEGETQYF
many | TRBJ1-1 | TRBV20-1 | CGTGPQNTEAFF
few | TRBJ2-3 | TRBV6-1 | CASSLNLGSRTDTQYF
many | TRBJ2-3 | TRBV28 | CASSLLPGTDTQYF
many | TRBJ1-5 | TRBV27 | CASSMTGGGQPQHF
few | TRBJ1-2 | TRBV7-9 | CASTPNLRGPGGYTF
many | TRBJ2-7 | TRBV7-9 | CASSLVEGPSYEQYF
many | TRBJ2-7 | TRBV29-1 | CSVGRDTSHEQYF
few | TRBJ2-7 | TRBV4-2 | CASSPPGPMIGEQYF
many | TRBJ2-5 | TRBV29-1 | CSVESRDTLAQYF
- | TRBJ2-6 | TRBV7-2 | CASSPRGQISGANVLTF
many | TRBJ1-2 | TRBV20-1 | CSASQDRDYGYTF
few | TRBJ2-5 | TRBV20-1 | CSGERQETQYF
few | TRBJ2-5 | TRBV20-1 | CSAPQGETQYF
- | TRBJ2-3 | TRBV12-3/TRBV12-4 | CASSPPLTGRTDTQYF
- | TRBJ2-1 | TRBV7-9 | CASSVSLNEQFF